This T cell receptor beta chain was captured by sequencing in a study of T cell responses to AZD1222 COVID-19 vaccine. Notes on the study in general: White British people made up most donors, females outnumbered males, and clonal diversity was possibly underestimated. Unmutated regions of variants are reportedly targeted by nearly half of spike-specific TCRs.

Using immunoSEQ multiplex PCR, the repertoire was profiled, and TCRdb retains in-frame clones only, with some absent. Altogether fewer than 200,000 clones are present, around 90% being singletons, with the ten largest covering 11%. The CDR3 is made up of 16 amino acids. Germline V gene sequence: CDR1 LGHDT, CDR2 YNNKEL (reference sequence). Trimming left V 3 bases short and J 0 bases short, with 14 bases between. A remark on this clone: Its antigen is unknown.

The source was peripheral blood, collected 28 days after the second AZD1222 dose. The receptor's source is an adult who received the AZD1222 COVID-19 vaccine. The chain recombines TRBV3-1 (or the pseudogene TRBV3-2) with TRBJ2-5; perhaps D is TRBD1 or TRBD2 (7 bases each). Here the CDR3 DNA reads TGTGCCAGCAGCCAGAACAGGGGAGGGTACCAAGAGACCCAGTACTTC. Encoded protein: CASSQNRGGYQETQYF.